This T cell receptor beta chain emerged from a study of cytomegalovirus exposure and HLA in healthy donors. The V gene lost 8 bases and the J gene lost 0 bases, with 15 bases spanning the gap. This CDR3 is 14 amino acids long. The V gene's germline CDR1 is SQVTM and CDR2 ANQGSEA. Primers: 60 Vbeta forward and 13 Jbeta reverse. Some clones are missing from TCRdb's copy, which holds only in-frame ones; the method was immunoSEQ multiplex PCR. In the table there are about 59,000 clones, more than 70% of which are singletons. Input material: PBMCs. The sequence derives from a man aged 30-40 years in good health and CMV-seropositive. The chain combines TRBV29-1 with TRBJ2-3, with TRBD2 as a possible D gene (6 bases). The CDR3 is CSFDGGPSTDTQYF. For the CDR3, the DNA is TGCAGCTTCGACGGGGGACCTAGCACAGATACGCAGTATTTT.